These T cell receptor beta chains were read from a single sample in a study of prognosis after radiotherapy for stage I lung cancer. TCRdb re-called the multiplex PCR reads through MiXCR, storing one row per CDR3 protein. The repertoire holds approximately 16,000 distinct CDR3 sequences, with around 30% as singletons. Sample: PBMCs, taken before or after stereotactic body radiation therapy (not recorded which). The receptors derive from a donor of 50 years or more with non-small cell lung cancer. Each CDR3 is given with its conserved first and last residue. D genes are given only for firm matches. Size tells how often a clone was seen (once, few, many) or the class of an expanded clone, and some rows leave it out.

D gene	V gene	clone size	J gene	CDR3 DNA	CDR3 protein
TRBD2	TRBV5-1	many	TRBJ2-3	TGCGCCAGCAGCTGGACTAGCGGGAGGGCCACAGATACGCAGTATTTT	CASSWTSGRATDTQYF
.	TRBV27	many	TRBJ2-7	TGTGCCAGCAGACGGACGTTCTCCTACGAGCAGTACTTC	CASRRTFSYEQYF
.	TRBV7-9	.	TRBJ2-1	TGTGCCAGCAGTATGAAGGTACAGTATGTCAATGAGCAGTTCTTC	CASSMKVQYVNEQFF
TRBD1	TRBV12-3/TRBV12-4	many	TRBJ1-2	TGTGCCAGCAGTTCCAGGGACAGGACTTATGGCTACACCTTC	CASSSRDRTYGYTF
.	TRBV30	many	TRBJ2-2	TGTGCCTGGAGCTTGTGGGCCGGCGGGGAGCTGTTTTTT	CAWSLWAGGELFF
TRBD2	TRBV6-2/TRBV6-3	.	TRBJ2-2	TGTGCCAGCAGCCTAGGACTAGCTGGAGATGTTGGCGGGGAGCTGTTTTTT	CASSLGLAGDVGGELFF
.	TRBV11-2	medium-sized	TRBJ1-1	TGTGCCAGCAGCCAACCCGGCGGGCGGAAGACTGAAGCTTTCTTT	CASSQPGGRKTEAFF
TRBD2	TRBV5-1	many	TRBJ2-3	TGCGCCAGCATCGAACTAGCGGGGAACACAGATACGCAGTATTTT	CASIELAGNTDTQYF
.	TRBV27	many	TRBJ1-1	TGTGCCAGCATGAACCAATTTAACACTGAAGCTTTCTTT	CASMNQFNTEAFF
.	TRBV11-2	medium-sized	TRBJ2-5	TGTGCCAGCAGCTTAGTTGTGGGAGATATGGAGACCCAGTACTTC	CASSLVVGDMETQYF
TRBD1	TRBV11-2	medium-sized	TRBJ1-2	TGTGCCAGCAGCTCAACAGGGGGCAGGGGGAATGGGAACTATGGCTACACCTTC	CASSSTGGRGNGNYGYTF
.	TRBV3-1	.	TRBJ2-1	TGTGCCAGCAGCGAACCCCAAAGTAAGCAGTTCTTC	CASSEPQSKQFF
TRBD2	TRBV6-5	medium-sized	TRBJ2-1	TGTGCCAGCAGTTACTCGGGACTAGCGGGAGTTGAGCAGTTCTTC	CASSYSGLAGVEQFF
.	TRBV7-9	many	TRBJ2-7	TGTGCCAGCAGCACGGACACCCGGGACGAGCAGTACTTC	CASSTDTRDEQYF
TRBD2	TRBV11-2	medium-sized	TRBJ2-1	TGTGCCAGCAGCTTAGATCCGGGTCCACTAGCGGAGACGTTCTTC	CASSLDPGPLAETFF
TRBD2	TRBV19	many	TRBJ2-2	TGTGCCAGTAGTCCGCGACTAGCGGGAGAGAGATGGAACACCGGGGAGCTGTTTTTT	CASSPRLAGERWNTGELFF
TRBD1	TRBV5-6	many	TRBJ1-4	TGTGCCAGCAGCACGGACAGGGGGCGGAATGAAAAACTGTTTTTT	CASSTDRGRNEKLFF
TRBD2	TRBV27	.	TRBJ2-3	TGTGCCAGCAGTTCGAGACTAGCGGCCCGAGATACGCAGTATTTT	CASSSRLAARDTQYF
TRBD2	TRBV7-2	.	TRBJ2-2	TGTGCAAGCAGCAAGGGTTATCAAGCGGGAATAACAACCGGGGAGCTGTTTTTT	CASSKGYQAGITTGELFF
TRBD1	TRBV7-9	once	TRBJ1-5	TGTGCCAGCAGCTTAGTCGGCGACAGGGGATTTGGCCAGCCCCAGCATTTT	CASSLVGDRGFGQPQHF
TRBD1	TRBV27	once	TRBJ1-2	TGTGCCAGCAGTTTACGAGGACAGGGGCGGCCTAACTATGGCTACACCTTC	CASSLRGQGRPNYGYTF
.	TRBV20-1	many	TRBJ2-5	TGCAGTGCTGACGGGAGCTTCAGGGAGACCCAGTACTTC	CSADGSFRETQYF
TRBD1	TRBV30	medium-sized	TRBJ2-1	TGTGCCTGGACCGTAGGGACAGGGGGAACGAATGAGCAGTTCTTC	CAWTVGTGGTNEQFF
TRBD2	TRBV5-1	.	TRBJ2-1	TGCGCCAGCAGCAAGGGACTAGCGGGGTATGAGCAGTTCTTC	CASSKGLAGYEQFF
TRBD1	TRBV5-5	many	TRBJ2-7	TGTGCCAGCAGACCCGACAGGGGGCGCGAGCAGTACTTC	CASRPDRGREQYF
.	TRBV29-1	many	TRBJ2-3	TGCAGTTCGGGTGAGACAAGCACAGATACGCAGTATTTT	CSSGETSTDTQYF
.	TRBV6-5	medium-sized	TRBJ2-5	TGTGCCAGCAGTTTTCAATCGCAAGAGACCCAGTACTTC	CASSFQSQETQYF
.	TRBV6-4	medium-sized	TRBJ2-2	TGTGCCAGCAGTCGGGGACACGGATCCGGGGAGCTGTTTTTT	CASSRGHGSGELFF
.	TRBV2	many	TRBJ1-1	TGTGCCAGCAGTCAGGGGACTGAAGCTTTCTTT	CASSQGTEAFF
TRBD1	TRBV5-1	many	TRBJ1-5	TGCGCCAGCAGCTTGTCAGGGGGCTGGCAGCCCCAGCATTTT	CASSLSGGWQPQHF
TRBD1	TRBV7-8	many	TRBJ2-7	TGTGCCGGCAGCTTAGACGGGACAGGGGGCTACGAGCAGTACTTC	CAGSLDGTGGYEQYF
.	TRBV7-9	many	TRBJ2-5	TGTGCCAGCAGCCTGAGAGAGGAGGGAGAGACCCAGTACTTC	CASSLREEGETQYF
.	TRBV30	.	TRBJ1-5	TGTGCCTGGAGTGTACTGGTCCTCCAGTCTCCCCAAGGCACCCAGCATTTT	CAWSVLVLQSPQGTQHF
.	TRBV5-1	many	TRBJ1-5	TGCGCCAGCAGCTTGTATGGGGCGGGGATCGGGCCCCAGCATTTT	CASSLYGAGIGPQHF
.	TRBV9	many	TRBJ2-1	TGTGCCAGCAGTGATAGCGGCAATGAGCAGTTCTTC	CASSDSGNEQFF
.	TRBV20-1	medium-sized	TRBJ2-6	TGCAGTGCTAGAGAAACAGATCAGGTATCTGGGGCCAACGTCCTGACTTTC	CSARETDQVSGANVLTF
.	TRBV4-1	many	TRBJ1-2	TGCGCCAGCAGCCACCCAATGAATGGCTACACCTTC	CASSHPMNGYTF
.	TRBV6-1	.	TRBJ1-2	TGTGGCAGCGGTGTCCCTGGGGCAGGGTCTTATGGCTACACCTTC	CGSGVPGAGSYGYTF
TRBD1	TRBV18	many	TRBJ1-1	TGTGCCAGCTCACAACCGGACAGGGCGCCTGAAGCTTTCTTT	CASSQPDRAPEAFF